These T cell receptor beta chains were read from a single sample in a study of cytomegalovirus exposure and HLA in healthy donors. Measured with immunoSEQ multiplex PCR; TCRdb has only the in-frame clones, and not every one. The table includes approximately 150,000 clones, 87% detected once. The sequenced sample was PBMCs. All receptors derive from a young man in good health and CMV-seropositive. CDR3s include the opening cysteine and the closing phenylalanine or tryptophan. The D gene is left open where the match is weak. Some rows mark clone size as missing; the rest say once, few, many or name a class of expanded clone.

v_gene,d_gene,j_gene,abundance,CDR3aa,CDR3nt
TRBV6-5,TRBD1,TRBJ2-1,NA,CASSFSGTGGNEQFF,TGTGCCAGCAGTTTCTCCGGGACAGGGGGAAATGAGCAGTTCTTC
TRBV5-4,NA,TRBJ1-1,NA,CASSLTGSLAWTEAFF,TGTGCCAGCAGCTTGACAGGGTCTTTGGCTTGGACTGAAGCTTTCTTT
TRBV4-1,NA,TRBJ1-3,once,CASSPGLSAGNTIYF,TGCGCCAGCAGCCCAGGATTGTCCGCTGGAAACACCATATATTTT
TRBV11-2,TRBD2,TRBJ2-5,once,CASSFGSRRTSGGETQYF,TGTGCCAGCAGCTTCGGGTCACGGAGGACTAGCGGGGGGGAGACCCAGTACTTC
TRBV10-3,NA,TRBJ2-7,NA,CAIADIYEQYF,TGTGCCATCGCGGACATTTACGAGCAGTACTTC
TRBV5-1,NA,TRBJ1-3,NA,CASIRDPTGGAGNTIYF,TGCGCCAGCATCAGAGATCCGACAGGCGGAGCTGGAAACACCATATATTTT
TRBV5-1,TRBD2,TRBJ2-7,NA,CASSLVAGDPHEQYF,TGCGCCAGCAGCTTGGTAGCGGGAGATCCTCACGAGCAGTACTTC
TRBV5-1,TRBD1,TRBJ1-1,NA,CASSSPGTGGPEAFF,TGCGCCAGCAGCTCGCCCGGGACAGGCGGACCTGAAGCTTTCTTT
TRBV15,TRBD1,TRBJ1-5,NA,CATSMGQNQPQHF,TGTGCCACCAGCATGGGACAGAATCAGCCCCAGCATTTT
TRBV28,TRBD1,TRBJ2-7,few,CASSPPGTGGLEQYF,TGTGCCAGCAGTCCCCCCGGGACAGGGGGCCTCGAGCAGTACTTC
TRBV7-9,NA,TRBJ2-1,NA,CASSLKDSSYNEQFF,TGTGCCAGCAGCTTAAAAGATAGCTCCTACAATGAGCAGTTCTTC
TRBV27,NA,TRBJ1-2,NA,CASSWKGGNYGYTF,TGTGCCAGCAGTTGGAAGGGGGGGAACTATGGCTACACCTTC
TRBV5-1,NA,TRBJ2-1,NA,CASSPIEGLLHNEQFF,TGCGCCAGCAGTCCGATCGAGGGCCTGCTCCACAATGAGCAGTTCTTC
TRBV28,TRBD1,TRBJ2-5,NA,CASSLPGQQETQYF,TGTGCCAGCAGCCTGCCGGGACAGCAAGAGACCCAGTACTTC
TRBV7-3,TRBD2,TRBJ2-1,NA,CASSLRASGNNEQFF,TGTGCCAGCAGCCTTAGGGCTAGCGGTAACAATGAGCAGTTCTTC
TRBV27,NA,TRBJ2-4,once,CASSLEAHPNIQYF,TGTGCCAGCAGCCTAGAGGCCCACCCAAACATTCAGTACTTC
TRBV7-8,TRBD1,TRBJ1-4,NA,CASSPADRATNEKLFF,TGTGCCAGCAGCCCAGCCGACAGGGCAACTAATGAAAAACTGTTTTTT
TRBV19,TRBD1,TRBJ2-1,NA,CASSRSGGASYNEQFF,TGTGCCAGTAGTAGGTCAGGGGGCGCGTCCTACAATGAGCAGTTCTTC
TRBV7-9,NA,TRBJ1-1,few,CASSLLGGEAFF,TGTGCCAGCAGCTTACTGGGAGGCGAAGCTTTCTTT
TRBV27,TRBD2,TRBJ2-3,NA,CAASAGGGKGYTQYF,TGTGCCGCCTCGGCGGGAGGAGGAAAAGGCTATACGCAGTATTTT
TRBV12-1,NA,TRBJ2-5,NA,CASSSKDSLKVETQYF,TGTGCCAGCAGCTCCAAGGACTCACTAAAGGTAGAGACCCAGTACTTC
TRBV11-3,NA,TRBJ2-1,NA,CASSRRLRRTRNNEQFF,TGTGCCAGCAGCCGGAGGCTGAGAAGGACTCGTAACAATGAGCAGTTCTTC
TRBV2,NA,TRBJ1-2,NA,CASILGRGYGYTF,TGTGCCAGCATACTGGGGAGGGGGTATGGCTACACCTTC
TRBV6-5,TRBD1,TRBJ1-2,NA,CASRRDRINGYTF,TGTGCCAGCAGAAGGGACAGAATAAATGGCTACACCTTC
TRBV25-1,NA,TRBJ1-5,NA,CASSESGAGPNQPQHF,TGTGCCAGCAGTGAATCTGGGGCAGGGCCAAATCAGCCCCAGCATTTT
TRBV6-5,TRBD2,TRBJ2-7,once,CASTAGAWYEQYF,TGTGCCAGCACAGCGGGGGCTTGGTACGAGCAGTACTTC
TRBV27,NA,TRBJ1-2,NA,CASSFTPAHGYTF,TGTGCCAGCAGTTTTACTCCAGCGCATGGCTACACCTTC
TRBV5-1,NA,TRBJ1-5,NA,CASSLGGSNQPQHF,TGCGCCAGCAGCTTGGGAGGTAGCAATCAGCCCCAGCATTTT
TRBV29-1,TRBD2,TRBJ2-7,NA,CSVSGRGRDYEQYF,TGCAGCGTTTCCGGGAGGGGGAGAGACTACGAGCAGTACTTC
TRBV5-8,NA,TRBJ2-2,NA,CASSALPGGTTGELFF,TGTGCCAGCAGCGCCCTCCCCGGGGGAACTACCGGGGAGCTGTTTTTT
TRBV23-1,TRBD1,TRBJ2-1,NA,CASSRQGYPEQFF,TGCGCCAGCAGTCGACAGGGGTATCCCGAGCAGTTCTTC
TRBV5-1,NA,TRBJ1-1,NA,CASSTGNTEAFF,TGCGCCAGTAGTACAGGGAACACTGAAGCTTTCTTT
TRBV6-6,NA,TRBJ2-7,NA,CASSSYSTGPSYEQYF,TGTGCCAGCAGTTCTTACTCGACAGGTCCCTCCTACGAGCAGTACTTC
TRBV6-1,TRBD1,TRBJ2-7,once,CASSPGQIYEQYF,TGTGCCAGCAGTCCGGGACAGATCTACGAGCAGTACTTC
TRBV19,TRBD1,TRBJ1-5,once,CASSIDRGQLFNQPQHF,TGTGCCAGTAGTATAGATAGGGGACAGCTTTTTAATCAGCCCCAGCATTTT
TRBV30,NA,TRBJ1-4,NA,CARGLGDLGKLFF,TGTGCCAGGGGCCTGGGCGATCTCGGAAAACTGTTTTTT
TRBV18,NA,TRBJ2-7,NA,CASSPVLYYEQYF,TGTGCCAGCTCACCAGTACTGTACTACGAGCAGTACTTC
TRBV4-2,TRBD1,TRBJ2-1,NA,CASSQERTGGREQFF,TGTGCCAGCAGCCAAGAGAGGACAGGGGGCCGGGAGCAGTTCTTC
TRBV6-1,NA,TRBJ1-5,NA,CASSSYSNQPQHF,TGTGCCAGCAGTTCGTATAGCAATCAGCCCCAGCATTTT
TRBV4-1,TRBD1,TRBJ2-1,NA,CASSQTETGANEQFF,TGCGCCAGCAGCCAAACCGAGACAGGGGCGAATGAGCAGTTCTTC
TRBV19,NA,TRBJ1-6,NA,CASSETRDPTWGSYNSPLHF,TGTGCCAGTAGTGAAACCCGGGATCCTACTTGGGGCTCCTATAATTCACCCCTCCACTTT
TRBV5-5,NA,TRBJ2-4,NA,CASSLAVSENIQYF,TGTGCCAGCAGCTTGGCTGTCTCGGAAAACATTCAGTACTTC
TRBV4-1,NA,TRBJ1-5,NA,CASSPWGDNQPQHF,TGCGCCAGCTCTCCCTGGGGAGACAATCAGCCCCAGCATTTT
TRBV9,TRBD1,TRBJ1-1,NA,CASSAFLQGMNTEAFF,TGTGCCAGCAGCGCCTTCTTACAGGGGATGAACACTGAAGCTTTCTTT
TRBV7-7,NA,TRBJ2-2,NA,CASSLEVSGELFF,TGTGCTAGCAGCTTGGAGGTTAGCGGGGAGCTGTTTTTT
TRBV9,TRBD1,TRBJ2-7,few,CASTKGQGNYEQYF,TGTGCCAGCACCAAGGGACAGGGGAACTACGAGCAGTACTTC
TRBV13,NA,TRBJ1-2,NA,CASSLSWQNYGYTF,TGTGCCAGCAGCTTAAGTTGGCAGAACTATGGCTACACCTTC
TRBV6-5,TRBD1,TRBJ1-3,NA,CASSYSNRGRNTIYF,TGTGCCAGCAGTTACTCAAACAGGGGGAGAAACACCATATATTTT
TRBV5-8,TRBD1,TRBJ2-1,NA,CASSTDRGNEQFF,TGTGCCAGCAGCACAGACAGGGGCAATGAGCAGTTCTTC
TRBV4-1,TRBD1,TRBJ1-3,NA,CASSQDDRGTGNTIYF,TGCGCCAGCAGCCAAGATGACAGGGGGACTGGAAACACCATATATTTT
TRBV2,NA,TRBJ1-4,NA,CASSVIEKLFF,TGTGCCAGCAGCGTTATTGAAAAACTGTTTTTT
TRBV5-1,TRBD1,TRBJ1-2,NA,CASSLFLTGGHGYTF,TGCGCCAGCAGCTTGTTCCTAACAGGGGGCCATGGCTACACCTTC
TRBV7-6,NA,TRBJ1-2,NA,CASSLEAGADGYTF,TGTGCCAGCAGCTTAGAGGCAGGGGCGGATGGCTACACCTTC
TRBV23-1,NA,TRBJ2-1,NA,CASSQLGPAGTIYNEQFF,TGCGCCAGCAGTCAATTGGGTCCCGCCGGGACAATCTACAATGAGCAGTTCTTC
TRBV11-3,NA,TRBJ2-2,once,CASSLVPVMYSGTNTGELFF,TGTGCCAGCAGCTTAGTTCCCGTGATGTACAGCGGGACAAACACCGGGGAGCTGTTTTTT
TRBV5-1,TRBD2,TRBJ2-7,NA,CASSPLGGQGRLAGSF,TGCGCCAGCAGCCCCCTTGGAGGACAGGGAAGACTAGCGGGAAGTTTC
TRBV6-5,NA,TRBJ2-4,NA,CASSYDSVAKNIQYF,TGTGCCAGCAGTTACGACTCCGTAGCCAAAAACATTCAGTACTTC
TRBV10-3,TRBD1,TRBJ2-7,NA,CAISGTGGSEQYF,TGTGCCATCAGTGGGACAGGGGGGAGCGAGCAGTACTTC
TRBV27,TRBD1,TRBJ1-4,once,CASTGTATNEKLFF,TGTGCCAGCACCGGGACAGCGACTAATGAAAAACTGTTTTTT